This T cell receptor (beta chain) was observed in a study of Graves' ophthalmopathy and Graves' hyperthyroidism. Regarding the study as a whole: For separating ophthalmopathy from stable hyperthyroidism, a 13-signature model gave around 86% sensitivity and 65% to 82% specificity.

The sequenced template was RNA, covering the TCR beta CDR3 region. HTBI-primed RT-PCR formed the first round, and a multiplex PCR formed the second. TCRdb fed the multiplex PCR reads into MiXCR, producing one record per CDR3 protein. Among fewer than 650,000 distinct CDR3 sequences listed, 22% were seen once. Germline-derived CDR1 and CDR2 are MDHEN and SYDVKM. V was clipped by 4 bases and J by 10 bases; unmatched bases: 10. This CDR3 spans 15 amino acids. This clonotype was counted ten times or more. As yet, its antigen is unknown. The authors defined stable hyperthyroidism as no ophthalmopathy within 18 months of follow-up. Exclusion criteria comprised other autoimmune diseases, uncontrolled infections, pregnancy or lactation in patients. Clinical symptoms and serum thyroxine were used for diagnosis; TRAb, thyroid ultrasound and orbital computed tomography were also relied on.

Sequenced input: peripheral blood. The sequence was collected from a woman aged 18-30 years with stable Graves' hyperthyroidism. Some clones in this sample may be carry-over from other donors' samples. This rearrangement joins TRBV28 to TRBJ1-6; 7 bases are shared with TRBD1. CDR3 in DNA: TGTGCCAGCAGTTCACTGCCGACAGGGCTGTCACCCCTCCACTTT. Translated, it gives CASSSLPTGLSPLHF.